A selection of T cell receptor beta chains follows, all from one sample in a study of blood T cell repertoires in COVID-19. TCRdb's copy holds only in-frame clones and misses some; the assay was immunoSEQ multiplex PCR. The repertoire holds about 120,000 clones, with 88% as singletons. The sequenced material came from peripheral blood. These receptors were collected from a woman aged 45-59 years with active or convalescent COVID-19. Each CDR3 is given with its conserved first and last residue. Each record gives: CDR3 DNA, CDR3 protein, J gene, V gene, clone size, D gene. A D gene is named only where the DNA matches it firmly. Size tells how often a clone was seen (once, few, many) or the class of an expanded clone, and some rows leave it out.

TGTGCCACCAACCCACTCGGGACAGATGATCAGCCCCAGCATTTT CATNPLGTDDQPQHF TRBJ1-5 TRBV10-3 - TRBD1
TGTGCCAGCACTACTTGGGGGGGATCCGAGCAGTACTTC CASTTWGGSEQYF TRBJ2-7 TRBV2 - TRBD2
TGTGCCAGCAGCGCGACAGGGCTCTACTACGAGCAGTACTTC CASSATGLYYEQYF TRBJ2-7 TRBV27 - TRBD1
TGTGCCAGCAGCCGAACCGGGACTCTGGAGGGCACAGATACGCAGTATTTT CASSRTGTLEGTDTQYF TRBJ2-3 TRBV5-6 few -
TGTGCCAGCAGTTCAGACAGCTACAATGGGGCCAACGTCCTGACTTTC CASSSDSYNGANVLTF TRBJ2-6 TRBV6-2/TRBV6-3 - -
TGTGCCACCAGTGCCCTAGCGGGGATCCAAGAGACCCAGTACTTC CATSALAGIQETQYF TRBJ2-5 TRBV24-1 few TRBD2
TGTGCCAGCAGCTTAACCAGGGCTGGCGATGAGCAGTTCTTC CASSLTRAGDEQFF TRBJ2-1 TRBV11-2 - -
TGTGCCAGCAGCCAAGCGACCGGGAGGGCCGACGAGCAGTACTTC CASSQATGRADEQYF TRBJ2-7 TRBV3-1/TRBV3-2 once TRBD2
TGTGCCAGCAGCTTAGGTGGGACAGGAACCTACGAGCAGTACTTC CASSLGGTGTYEQYF TRBJ2-7 TRBV11-1 once TRBD1
TGTGCCAGCAGCCTGACAGGGGGGAACACTGAAGCTTTCTTT CASSLTGGNTEAFF TRBJ1-1 TRBV3-1/TRBV3-2 once TRBD1
TGTGCCAGCTCCCAGGGGATCGGACCCGGCTCCTACAATGAGCAGTTCTTC CASSQGIGPGSYNEQFF TRBJ2-1 TRBV18 - -
TGTGCCAGTAGTCTGGCCCACCCCCCGCGGGGTGAAGCTTTCTTT CASSLAHPPRGEAFF TRBJ1-1 TRBV19 - -
TGTGCCAGCAGTTTAAGTGGGAGAGCACCCAACCAAGAGACCCAGTACTTC CASSLSGRAPNQETQYF TRBJ2-5 TRBV28 - -
TGTGCCAGCAGTATTGACGGGACAAATTATGGCTACACCTTC CASSIDGTNYGYTF TRBJ1-2 TRBV28 once -
TGTGCCAGCAGTGACTCGACAGGGAGAAGCTATGGCTACACCTTC CASSDSTGRSYGYTF TRBJ1-2 TRBV6-4 - TRBD1
TGTGCCAGCAGCCAAGGGGGGGGTATAACCGGAAACACCATATATTTT CASSQGGGITGNTIYF TRBJ1-3 TRBV3-1/TRBV3-2 once -
TGTGCCAGTAGTATGGACCAGGGTTCCTACAATGAGCAGTTCTTC CASSMDQGSYNEQFF TRBJ2-1 TRBV19 - -